The present T cell receptor beta chain was sequenced within a study of blood T cell repertoires in COVID-19. Study information: Sites across the United States, Italy and Spain contributed samples from acute and convalescent COVID-19. Sample material is recorded as cDNA or gDNA derived from T cells, B-cell-depleted T cells, or PBMCs.

In the authors' methods: It was from reference gene primer amplification that nucleated cell counts were estimated. Method: immunoSEQ multiplex PCR; TCRdb's copy keeps in-frame clones and lacks some. The D gene and trimming were derived from the DNA, and the V and J assignments and clone size from that table. The sample records around 370,000 clones, over 80% being singletons. Patients from Seattle were sampled longitudinally, starting during active infection. The sequencing input was peripheral blood. This receptor was identified in a woman aged 45-65 years with COVID-19, enrolled during active disease.

The CDR3 coding sequence is TGTGCCAGCTCCTCGGGGTTCCCGGAGACCCAGTACTTC. Its translation is CASSSGFPETQYF. V and J are TRBV18 and TRBJ2-5, with D possibly matching TRBD2 (5 bases). CDR1 is KGHSH and CDR2 is LQKENI in the germline V gene. Trimming took 6 bases from V and 5 from J, leaving 13 bases between them. This CDR3 comprises 13 residues.